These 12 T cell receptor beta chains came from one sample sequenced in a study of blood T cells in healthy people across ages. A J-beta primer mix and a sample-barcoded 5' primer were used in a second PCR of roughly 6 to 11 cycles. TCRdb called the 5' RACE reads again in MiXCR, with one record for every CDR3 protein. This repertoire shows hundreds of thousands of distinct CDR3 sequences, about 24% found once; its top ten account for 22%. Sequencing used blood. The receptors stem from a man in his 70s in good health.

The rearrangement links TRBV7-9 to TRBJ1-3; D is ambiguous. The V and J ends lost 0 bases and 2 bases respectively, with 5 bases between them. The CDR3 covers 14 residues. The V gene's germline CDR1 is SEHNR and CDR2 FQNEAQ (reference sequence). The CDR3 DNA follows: TGTGCCAGCAGCTTAGCAGTTACTGGAAACACCATATATTTT. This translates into CASSLAVTGNTIYF. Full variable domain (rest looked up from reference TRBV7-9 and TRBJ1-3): DTGVSQNPRHKITKRGQNVTFRCDPISEHNRLYWYRQTLGQGPEFLTYFQNEAQLEKSRLLSDRFSAERPKGSFSTLEIQRTEQGDSAMYLCASSLAVTGNTIYFGEGSWLTVV.

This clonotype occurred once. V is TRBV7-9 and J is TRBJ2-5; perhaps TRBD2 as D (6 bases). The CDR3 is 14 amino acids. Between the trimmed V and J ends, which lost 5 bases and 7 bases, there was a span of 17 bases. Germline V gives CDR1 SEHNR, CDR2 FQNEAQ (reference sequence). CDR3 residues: CASSGSGPSRTQYF. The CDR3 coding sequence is TGTGCCAGCAGCGGTAGCGGACCCTCAAGGACCCAGTACTTC.

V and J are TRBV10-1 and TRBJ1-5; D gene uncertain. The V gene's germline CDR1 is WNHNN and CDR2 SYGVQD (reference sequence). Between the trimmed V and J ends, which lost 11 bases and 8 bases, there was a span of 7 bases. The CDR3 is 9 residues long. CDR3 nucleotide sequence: TGCGCCCTTGATGAGCCCCAGCATTTT. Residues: CALDEPQHF.

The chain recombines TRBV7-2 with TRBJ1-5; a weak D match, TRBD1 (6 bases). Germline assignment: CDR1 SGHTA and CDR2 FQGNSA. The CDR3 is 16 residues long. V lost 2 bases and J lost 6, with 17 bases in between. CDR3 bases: TGTGCCAGCAGCTTAATGGGTGGGGGGCTGGGTCAGCCCCAGCATTTT. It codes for CASSLMGGGLGQPQHF.

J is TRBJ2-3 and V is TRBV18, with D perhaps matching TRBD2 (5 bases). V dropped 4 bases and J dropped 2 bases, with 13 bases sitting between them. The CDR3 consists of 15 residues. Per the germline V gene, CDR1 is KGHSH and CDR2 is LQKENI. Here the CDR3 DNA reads TGTGCCAGCTCACGCCGGACGACTAACACAGATACGCAGTATTTT. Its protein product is CASSRRTTNTDTQYF. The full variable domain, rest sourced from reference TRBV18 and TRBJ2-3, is NAGVMQNPRHLVRRRGQEARLRCSPMKGHSHVYWYRQLPEEGLKFMVYLQKENIIDESGMPKERFSAEFPKEGPSILRIQQVVRGDSAAYFCASSRRTTNTDTQYFGPGTRLTVL.

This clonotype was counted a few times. CDR3 in amino acids: CASSEGSDTQYF. CDR3 DNA: TGTGCCAGCAGTGAAGGGTCAGATACGCAGTATTTT. The gene calls are TRBV6-1 and TRBJ2-3; D unclear. Between the trimmed V and J ends, which lost 1 base and 4 bases, there was a span of 3 bases. This CDR3 is built from 12 residues. CDR1 is MNHNS and CDR2 is SASEGT in the germline V gene.

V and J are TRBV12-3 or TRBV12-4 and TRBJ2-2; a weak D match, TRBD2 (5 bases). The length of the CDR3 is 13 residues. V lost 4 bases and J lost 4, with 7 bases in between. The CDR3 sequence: CASSSGSTGELFF. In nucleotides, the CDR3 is TGTGCCAGCAGTTCGGGGAGCACCGGGGAGCTGTTTTTT.

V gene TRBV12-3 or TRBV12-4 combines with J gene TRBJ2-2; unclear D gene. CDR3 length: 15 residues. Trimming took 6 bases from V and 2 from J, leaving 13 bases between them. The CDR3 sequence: CASSRVTLNTGELFF. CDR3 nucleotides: TGTGCCAGCAGCAGAGTCACACTTAACACCGGGGAGCTGTTTTTT.

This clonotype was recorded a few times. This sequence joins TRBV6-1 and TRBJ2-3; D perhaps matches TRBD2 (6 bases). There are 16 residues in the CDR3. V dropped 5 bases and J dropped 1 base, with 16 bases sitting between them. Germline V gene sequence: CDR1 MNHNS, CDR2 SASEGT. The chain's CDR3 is CASSPRRRGGTDTQYF. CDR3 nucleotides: TGTGCCAGCAGTCCTCGGCGGCGGGGCGGCACAGATACGCAGTATTTT.

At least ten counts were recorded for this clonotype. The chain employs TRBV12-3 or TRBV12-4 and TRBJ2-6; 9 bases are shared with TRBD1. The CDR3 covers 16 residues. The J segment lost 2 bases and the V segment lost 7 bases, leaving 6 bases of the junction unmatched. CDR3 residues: CASTEDRGTGANVLTF. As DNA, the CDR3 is TGTGCCAGCACCGAGGACAGGGGAACTGGGGCCAACGTCCTGACTTTC.

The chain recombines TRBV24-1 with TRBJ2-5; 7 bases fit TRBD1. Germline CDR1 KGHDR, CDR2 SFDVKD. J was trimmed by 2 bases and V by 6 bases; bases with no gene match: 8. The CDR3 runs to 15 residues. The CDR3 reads CATSSIRQGQETQYF. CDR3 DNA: TGTGCCACCAGTTCTATAAGACAGGGACAAGAGACCCAGTACTTC.

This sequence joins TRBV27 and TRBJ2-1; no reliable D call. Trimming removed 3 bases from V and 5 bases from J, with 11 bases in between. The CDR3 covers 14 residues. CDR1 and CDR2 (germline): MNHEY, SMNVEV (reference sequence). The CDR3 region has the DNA TGTGCCAGCAGTTTTGTGGGTGGCCACAATGAGCAGTTCTTC. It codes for CASSFVGGHNEQFF.